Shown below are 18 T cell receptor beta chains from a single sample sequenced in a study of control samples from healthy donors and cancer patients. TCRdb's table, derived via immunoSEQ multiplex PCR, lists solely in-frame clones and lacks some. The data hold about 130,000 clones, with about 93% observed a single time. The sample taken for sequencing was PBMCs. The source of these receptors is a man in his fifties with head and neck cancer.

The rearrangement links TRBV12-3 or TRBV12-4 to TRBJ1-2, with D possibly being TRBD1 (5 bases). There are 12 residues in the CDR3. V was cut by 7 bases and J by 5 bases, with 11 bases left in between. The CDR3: CASTQEGYGYTF. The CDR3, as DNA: TGTGCCAGCACCCAGGAGGGGTATGGCTACACCTTC.

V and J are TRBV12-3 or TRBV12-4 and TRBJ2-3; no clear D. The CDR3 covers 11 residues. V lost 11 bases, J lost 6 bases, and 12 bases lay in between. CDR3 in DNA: TGTGCCGTGGGGATTGGGGATACGCAGTATTTT. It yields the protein CAVGIGDTQYF.

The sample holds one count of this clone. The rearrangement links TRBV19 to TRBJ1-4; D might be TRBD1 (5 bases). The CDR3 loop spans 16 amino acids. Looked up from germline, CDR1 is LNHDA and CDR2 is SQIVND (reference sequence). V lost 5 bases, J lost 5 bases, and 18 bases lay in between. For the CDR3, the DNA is TGTGCCAGTAGTCCCTCCCAGGGAGGGTCGAATGAAAAACTGTTTTTT. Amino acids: CASSPSQGGSNEKLFF.

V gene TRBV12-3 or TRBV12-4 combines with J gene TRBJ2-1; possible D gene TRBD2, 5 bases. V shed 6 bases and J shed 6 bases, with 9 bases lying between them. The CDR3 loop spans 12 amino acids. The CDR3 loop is CASRGTSNEQFF. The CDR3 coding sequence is TGTGCCAGCAGGGGTACTAGCAATGAGCAGTTCTTC.

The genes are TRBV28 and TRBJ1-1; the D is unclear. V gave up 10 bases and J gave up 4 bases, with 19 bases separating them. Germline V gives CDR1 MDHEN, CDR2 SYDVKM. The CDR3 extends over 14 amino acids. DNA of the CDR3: TGTGCCACTTCGGTTGCACCGCCGTCCACTGAAGCTTTCTTT. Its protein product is CATSVAPPSTEAFF.

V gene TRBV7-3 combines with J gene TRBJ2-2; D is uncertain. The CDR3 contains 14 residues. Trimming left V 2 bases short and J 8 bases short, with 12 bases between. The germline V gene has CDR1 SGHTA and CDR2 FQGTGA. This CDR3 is CASSLAAPRGELFF. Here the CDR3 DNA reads TGTGCCAGCAGCTTAGCCGCCCCTAGGGGGGAGCTGTTTTTT.

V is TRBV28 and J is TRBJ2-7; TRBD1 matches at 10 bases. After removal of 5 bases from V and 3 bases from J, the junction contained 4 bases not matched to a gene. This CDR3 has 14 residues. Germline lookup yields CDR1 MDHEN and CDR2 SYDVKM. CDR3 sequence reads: CASSDGTGVYEQYF. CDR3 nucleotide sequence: TGTGCCAGCAGTGACGGGACAGGGGTCTACGAGCAGTACTTC.

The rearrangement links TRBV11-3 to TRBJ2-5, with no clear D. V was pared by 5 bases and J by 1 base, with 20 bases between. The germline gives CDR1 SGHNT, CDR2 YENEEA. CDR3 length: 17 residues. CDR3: CASSPGRATWAQETQYF. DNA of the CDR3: TGTGCCAGCAGCCCAGGTCGGGCAACCTGGGCCCAAGAGACCCAGTACTTC.

CDR3 protein: CASSRGGNYNEQFF. The CDR3 coding sequence is TGTGCCAGCAGCCGAGGGGGGAACTACAATGAGCAGTTCTTC. V usage is TRBV3-1 (or the pseudogene TRBV3-2) and J usage is TRBJ2-1; D could derive from TRBD1 or TRBD2 (6 bases each). CDR1 is LGHDT and CDR2 is YNNKEL in the germline V gene (reference sequence). V was cut by 4 bases and J by 3 bases, with 10 bases left in between. The CDR3 totals 14 residues.

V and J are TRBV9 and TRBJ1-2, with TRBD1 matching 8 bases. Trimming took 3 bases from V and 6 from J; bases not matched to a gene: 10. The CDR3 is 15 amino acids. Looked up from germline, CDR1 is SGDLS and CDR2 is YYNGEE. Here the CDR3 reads CASSDPWTGRHGYTF. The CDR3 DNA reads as TGTGCCAGCAGCGATCCATGGACAGGGCGTCATGGCTACACCTTC.

The chain's CDR3 is CAWTGQGSAAEAFF. The CDR3, as DNA: TGTGCCTGGACGGGACAGGGGTCGGCAGCTGAAGCTTTCTTT. This chain connects TRBV30 to TRBJ1-1, with 10 bases aligning to TRBD1. The CDR3 sequence is 14 residues long. V was clipped by 4 bases and J by 6 bases; unmatched bases: 8. Per germline, CDR1 GTSNPN and CDR2 SVGIG (reference sequence).

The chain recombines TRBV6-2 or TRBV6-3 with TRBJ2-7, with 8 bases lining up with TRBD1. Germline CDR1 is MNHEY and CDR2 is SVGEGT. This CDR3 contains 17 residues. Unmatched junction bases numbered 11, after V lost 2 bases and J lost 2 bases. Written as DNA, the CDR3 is TGTGCCAGCAGTTACGTCCCCGGACAGGGTGGTCCCTACGAGCAGTACTTC. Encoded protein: CASSYVPGQGGPYEQYF.

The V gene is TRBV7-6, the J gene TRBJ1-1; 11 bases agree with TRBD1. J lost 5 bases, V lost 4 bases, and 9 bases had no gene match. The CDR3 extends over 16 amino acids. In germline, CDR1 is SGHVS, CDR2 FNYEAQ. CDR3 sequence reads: CASSSGQGAWGTEAFF. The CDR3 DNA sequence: TGTGCCAGCAGCTCCGGACAGGGGGCTTGGGGAACTGAAGCTTTCTTT.

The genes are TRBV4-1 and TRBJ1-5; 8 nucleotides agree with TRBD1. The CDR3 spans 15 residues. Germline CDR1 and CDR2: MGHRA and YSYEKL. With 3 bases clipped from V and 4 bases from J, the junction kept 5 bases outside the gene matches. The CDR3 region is CASSHRDRLNQPQHF. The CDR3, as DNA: TGCGCCAGCAGCCACCGGGACAGGCTAAATCAGCCCCAGCATTTT.

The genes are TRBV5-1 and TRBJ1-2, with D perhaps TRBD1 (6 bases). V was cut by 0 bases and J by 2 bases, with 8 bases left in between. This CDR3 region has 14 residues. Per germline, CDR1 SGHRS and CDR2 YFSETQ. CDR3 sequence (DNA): TGCGCCAGCAGCTTGGCAGGGGTGAACTATGGCTACACCTTC. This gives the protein CASSLAGVNYGYTF.

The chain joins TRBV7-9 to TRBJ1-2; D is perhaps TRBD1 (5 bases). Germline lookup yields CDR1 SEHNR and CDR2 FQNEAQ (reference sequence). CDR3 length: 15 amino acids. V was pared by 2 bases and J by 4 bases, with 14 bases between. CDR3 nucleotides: TGTGCCAGCAGCTTAACCGGGACGAGCACCTATGGCTACACCTTC. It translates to CASSLTGTSTYGYTF.

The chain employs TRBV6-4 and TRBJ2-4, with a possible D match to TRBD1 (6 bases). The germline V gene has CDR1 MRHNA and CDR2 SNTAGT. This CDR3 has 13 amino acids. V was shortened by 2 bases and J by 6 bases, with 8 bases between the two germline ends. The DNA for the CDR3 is TGTGCCAGCAGTGACGAACAGGGAAACATTCAGTACTTC. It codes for CASSDEQGNIQYF.

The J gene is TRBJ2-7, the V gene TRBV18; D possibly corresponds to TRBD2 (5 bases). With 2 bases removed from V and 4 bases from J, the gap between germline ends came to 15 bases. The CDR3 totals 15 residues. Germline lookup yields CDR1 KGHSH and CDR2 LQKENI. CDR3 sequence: CASSPAGLAKYEQYF. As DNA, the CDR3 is TGTGCCAGCTCACCAGCAGGACTGGCCAAATACGAGCAGTACTTC.